Listed here is a single T cell receptor (beta chain). The sample originates from a study of blood T cell repertoires in COVID-19. Study information: The United States, Italy and Spain supplied acute and convalescent COVID-19 samples. Sources were T cells, B-cell-depleted T cells, or PBMCs; the material itself was cDNA or gDNA.

CDR1 is MNHEY and CDR2 is SVGAGI in the germline V gene. With 4 bases removed from V and 7 bases from J, the gap between germline ends came to 11 bases. The CDR3 extends over 13 amino acids. How the authors handled the data: Amplified reference gene primers provided the basis for estimating nucleated cell counts. Sequenced by immunoSEQ multiplex PCR; TCRdb stores in-frame clones only, minus some. V and J calls and clone size come straight from that table; D and trimming were deduced from the DNA. Among 250,000 to 350,000 clones listed, about 83% were seen once. The sample was peripheral blood. The V call is TRBV6-5, the J call TRBJ1-5; tentative D call: TRBD1 (5 bases). The receptor's source is a woman aged 50 to 60 with acute or convalescent COVID-19. The CDR3 is CASSSREGQPQHF. The CDR3 DNA follows: TGTGCCAGCAGTTCCAGGGAGGGACAGCCCCAGCATTTT.